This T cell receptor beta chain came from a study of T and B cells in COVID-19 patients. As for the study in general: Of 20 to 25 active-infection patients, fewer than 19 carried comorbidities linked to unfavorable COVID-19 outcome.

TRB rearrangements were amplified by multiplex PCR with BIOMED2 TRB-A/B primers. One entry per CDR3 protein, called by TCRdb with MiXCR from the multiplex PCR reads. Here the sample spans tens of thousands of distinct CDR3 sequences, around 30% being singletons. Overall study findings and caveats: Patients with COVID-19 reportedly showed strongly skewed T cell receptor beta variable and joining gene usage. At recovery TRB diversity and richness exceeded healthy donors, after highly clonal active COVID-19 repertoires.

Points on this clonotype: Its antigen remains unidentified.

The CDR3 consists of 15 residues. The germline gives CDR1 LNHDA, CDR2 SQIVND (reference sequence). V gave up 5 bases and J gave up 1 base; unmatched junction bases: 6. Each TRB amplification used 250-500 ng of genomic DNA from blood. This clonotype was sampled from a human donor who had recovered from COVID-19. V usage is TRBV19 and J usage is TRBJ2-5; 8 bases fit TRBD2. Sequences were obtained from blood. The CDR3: CASSASGGRQETQYF. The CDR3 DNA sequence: TGTGCCAGTAGTGCCAGCGGGGGCCGCCAAGAGACCCAGTACTTC.